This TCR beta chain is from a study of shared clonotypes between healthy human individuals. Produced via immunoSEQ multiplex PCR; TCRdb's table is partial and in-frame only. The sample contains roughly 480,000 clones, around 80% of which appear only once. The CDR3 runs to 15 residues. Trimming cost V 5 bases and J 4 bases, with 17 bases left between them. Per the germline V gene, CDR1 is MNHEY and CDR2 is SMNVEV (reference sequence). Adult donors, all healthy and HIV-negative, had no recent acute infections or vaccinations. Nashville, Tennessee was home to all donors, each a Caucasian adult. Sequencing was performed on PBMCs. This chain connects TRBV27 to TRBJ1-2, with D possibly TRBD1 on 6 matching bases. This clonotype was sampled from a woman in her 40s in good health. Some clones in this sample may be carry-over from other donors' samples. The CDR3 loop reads CASSPTRGATYGYTF. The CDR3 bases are TGTGCCAGCAGTCCCACGAGGGGGGCCACCTATGGCTACACCTTC.